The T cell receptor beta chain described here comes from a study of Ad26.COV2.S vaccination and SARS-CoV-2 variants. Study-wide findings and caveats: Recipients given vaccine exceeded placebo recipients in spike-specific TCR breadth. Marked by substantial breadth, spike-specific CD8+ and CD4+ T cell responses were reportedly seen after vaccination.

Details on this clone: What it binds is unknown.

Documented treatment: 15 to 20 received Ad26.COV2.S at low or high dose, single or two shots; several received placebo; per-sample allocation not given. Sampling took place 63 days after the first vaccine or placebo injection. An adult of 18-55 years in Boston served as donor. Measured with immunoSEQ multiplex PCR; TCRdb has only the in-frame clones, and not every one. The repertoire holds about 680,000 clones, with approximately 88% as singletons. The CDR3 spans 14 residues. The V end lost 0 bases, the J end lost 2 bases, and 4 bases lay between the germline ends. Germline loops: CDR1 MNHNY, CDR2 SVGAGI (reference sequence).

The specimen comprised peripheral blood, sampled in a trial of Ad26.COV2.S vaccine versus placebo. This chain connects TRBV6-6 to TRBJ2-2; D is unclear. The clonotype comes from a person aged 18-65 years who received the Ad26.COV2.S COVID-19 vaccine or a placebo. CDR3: CASSYSPNTGELFF. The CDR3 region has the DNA TGTGCCAGCAGTTACTCACCTAACACCGGGGAGCTGTTTTTT.